This TCR beta chain was found in a study of shared clonotypes between healthy human individuals. The overall study: Donors were a couple of women and a few men aged 18 to 49. CD8 memory received one plate per donor, CD8 naive two, CD4 memory three and CD4 naive three.

Trimming stripped 4 bases from V and 5 bases from J, with 14 bases between. The CDR3 length is 14 residues. Per germline, CDR1 KGHSH and CDR2 LQKENI. Assay runs were performed at deep level. Assay used: immunoSEQ multiplex PCR; TCRdb lists only in-frame clones, some missing. In the table there are about 1 million clones, under 80% of which are singletons. This clonotype was obtained from a man aged 18 to 35 in good health. V and J are TRBV18 and TRBJ1-1, with D perhaps matching TRBD1 (5 bases). Sequenced input: memory CD4+ T cells sorted from blood. Subset here: CD45RA-negative fraction. CDR3 sequence reads: CASSLNQGRTEAFF. In DNA, the CDR3 is TGTGCCAGCTCACTTAATCAGGGACGGACTGAAGCTTTCTTT.